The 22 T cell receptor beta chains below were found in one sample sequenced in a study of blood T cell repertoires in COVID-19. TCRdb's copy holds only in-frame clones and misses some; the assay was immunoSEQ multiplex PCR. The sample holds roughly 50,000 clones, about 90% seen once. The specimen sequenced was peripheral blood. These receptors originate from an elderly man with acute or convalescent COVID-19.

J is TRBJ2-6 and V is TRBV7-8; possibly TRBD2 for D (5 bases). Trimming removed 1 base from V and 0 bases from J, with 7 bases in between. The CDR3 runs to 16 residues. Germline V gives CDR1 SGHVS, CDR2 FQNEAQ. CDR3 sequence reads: CASSLVGVSGANVLTF. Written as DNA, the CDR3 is TGTGCCAGCAGCTTAGTCGGGGTCTCTGGGGCCAACGTCCTGACTTTC.

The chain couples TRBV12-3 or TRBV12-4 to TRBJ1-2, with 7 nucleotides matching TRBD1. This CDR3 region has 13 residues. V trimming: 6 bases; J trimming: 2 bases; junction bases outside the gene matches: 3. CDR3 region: CASSRQGNYGYTF. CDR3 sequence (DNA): TGTGCCAGCAGCCGACAGGGAAACTATGGCTACACCTTC.

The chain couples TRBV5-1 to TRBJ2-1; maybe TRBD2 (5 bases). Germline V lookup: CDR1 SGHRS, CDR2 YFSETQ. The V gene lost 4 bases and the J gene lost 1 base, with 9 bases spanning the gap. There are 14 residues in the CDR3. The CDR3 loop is CASSEGQSYNEQFF. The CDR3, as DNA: TGCGCCAGCAGCGAGGGTCAATCCTACAATGAGCAGTTCTTC.

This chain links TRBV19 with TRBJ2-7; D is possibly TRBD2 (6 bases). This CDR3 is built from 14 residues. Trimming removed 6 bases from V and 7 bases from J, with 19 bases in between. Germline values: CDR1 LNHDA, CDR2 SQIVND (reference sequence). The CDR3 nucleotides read TGTGCCAGTAGCTCCGGGACTGGGGTTGAGGAGCAGTACTTC. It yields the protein CASSSGTGVEEQYF.

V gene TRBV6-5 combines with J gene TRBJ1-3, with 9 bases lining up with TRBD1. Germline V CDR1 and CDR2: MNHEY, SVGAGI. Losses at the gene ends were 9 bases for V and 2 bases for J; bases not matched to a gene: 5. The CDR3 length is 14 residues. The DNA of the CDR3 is TGTGCCAGTTCGGACAGGGGAACTGGAAACACCATATATTTT. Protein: CASSDRGTGNTIYF.

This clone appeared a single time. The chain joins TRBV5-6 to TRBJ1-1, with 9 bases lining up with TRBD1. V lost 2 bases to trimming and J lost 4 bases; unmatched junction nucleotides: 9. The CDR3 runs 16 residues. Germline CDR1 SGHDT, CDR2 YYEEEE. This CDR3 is CASSFGTGSLRTEAFF. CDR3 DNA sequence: TGTGCCAGCAGCTTCGGGACAGGGAGTCTACGCACTGAAGCTTTCTTT.

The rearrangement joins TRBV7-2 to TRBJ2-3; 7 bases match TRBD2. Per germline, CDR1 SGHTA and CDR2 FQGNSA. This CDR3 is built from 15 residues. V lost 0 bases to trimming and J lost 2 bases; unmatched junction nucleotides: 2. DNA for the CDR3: TGTGCCAGCAGCTTAGCAGCGGGGCCCACAGATACGCAGTATTTT. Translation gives CASSLAAGPTDTQYF.

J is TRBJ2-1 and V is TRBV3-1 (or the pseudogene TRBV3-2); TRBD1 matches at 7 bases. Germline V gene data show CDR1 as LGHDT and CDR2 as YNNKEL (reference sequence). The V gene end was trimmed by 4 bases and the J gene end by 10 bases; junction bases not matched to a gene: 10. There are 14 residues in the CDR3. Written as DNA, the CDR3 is TGTGCCAGCAGCCCTGGGACAGCCCAGTGGGAGCAGTTCTTC. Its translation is CASSPGTAQWEQFF.

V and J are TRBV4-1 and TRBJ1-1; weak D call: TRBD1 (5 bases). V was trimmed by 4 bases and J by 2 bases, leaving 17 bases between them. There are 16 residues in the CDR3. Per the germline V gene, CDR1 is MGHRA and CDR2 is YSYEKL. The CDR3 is CASSRSQVGANTEAFF. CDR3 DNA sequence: TGCGCCAGCAGCCGAAGCCAGGTTGGGGCTAACACTGAAGCTTTCTTT.

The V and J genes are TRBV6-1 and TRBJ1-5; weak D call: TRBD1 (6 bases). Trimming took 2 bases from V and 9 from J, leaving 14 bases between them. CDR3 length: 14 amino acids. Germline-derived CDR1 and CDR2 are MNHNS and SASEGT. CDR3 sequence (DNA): TGTGCCAGCAGTGAATCGACAGGTCACGGGCCCCAGCATTTT. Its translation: CASSESTGHGPQHF.

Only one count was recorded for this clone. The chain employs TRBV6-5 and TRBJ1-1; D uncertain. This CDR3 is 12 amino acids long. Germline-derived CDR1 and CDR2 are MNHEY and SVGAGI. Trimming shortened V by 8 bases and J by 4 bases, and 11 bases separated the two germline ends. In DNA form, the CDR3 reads TGTGCCAGCCAGGTGGGGAGCACTGAAGCTTTCTTT. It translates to CASQVGSTEAFF.

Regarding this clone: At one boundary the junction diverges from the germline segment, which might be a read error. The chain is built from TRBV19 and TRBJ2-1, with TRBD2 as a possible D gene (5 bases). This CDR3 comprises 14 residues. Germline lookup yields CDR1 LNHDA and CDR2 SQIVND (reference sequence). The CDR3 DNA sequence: TGTGCCAGTAGTTACGGGATAGCCTATAATGAGCAGTTCTTC. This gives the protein CASSYGIAYNEQFF.

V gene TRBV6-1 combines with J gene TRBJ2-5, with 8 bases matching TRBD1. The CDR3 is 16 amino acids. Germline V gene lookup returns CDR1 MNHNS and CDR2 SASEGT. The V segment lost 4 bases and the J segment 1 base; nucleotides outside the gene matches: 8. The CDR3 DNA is TGTGCCAGCAGTGTTGGACAGGGCCCCCCCCAAGAGACCCAGTACTTC. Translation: CASSVGQGPPQETQYF.

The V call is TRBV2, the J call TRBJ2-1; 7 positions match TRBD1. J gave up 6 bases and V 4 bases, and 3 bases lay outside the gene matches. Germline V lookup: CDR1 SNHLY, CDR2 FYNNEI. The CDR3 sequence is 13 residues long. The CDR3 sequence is CASSVDRLNEQFF. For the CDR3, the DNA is TGTGCCAGCAGTGTGGACAGGCTCAATGAGCAGTTCTTC.

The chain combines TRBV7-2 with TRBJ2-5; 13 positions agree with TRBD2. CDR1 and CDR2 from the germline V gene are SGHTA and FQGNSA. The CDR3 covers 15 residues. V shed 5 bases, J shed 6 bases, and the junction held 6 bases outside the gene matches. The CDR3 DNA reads TGTGCCAGCAGCCCTCCGGGACTAGCGGGGCAGACCCAGTACTTC. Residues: CASSPPGLAGQTQYF.

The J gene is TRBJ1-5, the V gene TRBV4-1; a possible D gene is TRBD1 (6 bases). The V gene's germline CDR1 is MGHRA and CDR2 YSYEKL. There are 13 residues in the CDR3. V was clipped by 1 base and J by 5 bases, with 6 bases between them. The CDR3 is CASSQAGDQPQHF. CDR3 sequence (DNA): TGCGCCAGCAGCCAAGCAGGGGATCAGCCCCAGCATTTT.

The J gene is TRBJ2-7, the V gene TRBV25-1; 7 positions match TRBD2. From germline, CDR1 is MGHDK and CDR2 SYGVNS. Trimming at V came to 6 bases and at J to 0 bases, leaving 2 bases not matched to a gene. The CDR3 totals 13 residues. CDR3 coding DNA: TGTGCCAGCAGACGGGAGGCCTCCTACGAGCAGTACTTC. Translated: CASRREASYEQYF.

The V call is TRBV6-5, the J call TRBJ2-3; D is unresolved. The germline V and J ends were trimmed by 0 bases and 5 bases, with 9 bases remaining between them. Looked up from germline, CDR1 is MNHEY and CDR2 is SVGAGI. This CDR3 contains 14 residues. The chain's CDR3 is CASSYSMRRDTQYF. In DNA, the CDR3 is TGTGCCAGCAGTTACTCGATGAGGAGAGATACGCAGTATTTT.

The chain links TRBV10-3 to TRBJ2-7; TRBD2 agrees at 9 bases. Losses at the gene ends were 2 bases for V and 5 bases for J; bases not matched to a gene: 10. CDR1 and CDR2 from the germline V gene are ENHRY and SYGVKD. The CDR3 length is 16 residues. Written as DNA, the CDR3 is TGTGCCATCAGTGAGGTAGAGGGACTAGCAAGGGACGAGCAGTACTTC. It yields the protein CAISEVEGLARDEQYF.

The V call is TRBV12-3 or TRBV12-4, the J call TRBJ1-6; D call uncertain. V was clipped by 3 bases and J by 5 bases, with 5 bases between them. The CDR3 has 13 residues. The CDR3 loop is CASSFRDNSPLHF. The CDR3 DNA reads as TGTGCCAGCAGTTTCCGGGATAATTCACCCCTCCACTTT.

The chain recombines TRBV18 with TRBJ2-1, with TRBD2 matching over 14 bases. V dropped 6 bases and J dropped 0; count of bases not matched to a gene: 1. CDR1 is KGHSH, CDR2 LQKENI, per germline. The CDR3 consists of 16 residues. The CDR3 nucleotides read TGTGCCAGCTCCGGACTAGCGGGGGGCTCCTACAATGAGCAGTTCTTC. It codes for CASSGLAGGSYNEQFF.

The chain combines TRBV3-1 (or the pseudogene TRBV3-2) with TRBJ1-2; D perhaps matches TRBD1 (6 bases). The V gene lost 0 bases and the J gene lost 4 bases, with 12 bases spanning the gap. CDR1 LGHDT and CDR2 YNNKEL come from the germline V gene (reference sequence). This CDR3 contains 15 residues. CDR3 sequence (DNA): TGTGCCAGCAGCCAAGATCCCAGGGGTACCTATGGCTACACCTTC. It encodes CASSQDPRGTYGYTF.